This T cell receptor (beta chain) is from a study of cytomegalovirus exposure and HLA in healthy donors. Study background: A prior study identified 90 million to 120 million unique TCR beta sequences from about 180 million T cells.

The donors, nominally healthy at sampling, likely had unrecorded immune exposures. Germline V gives CDR1 SNHLY, CDR2 FYNNEI. The length of the CDR3 is 15 residues. The V and J ends lost 2 bases and 2 bases respectively, with 9 bases between them. About this clone: Its antigen is as yet unknown.

With 60 Vbeta and 13 Jbeta primers, the PCR was carried out. Assay: immunoSEQ multiplex PCR; the TCRdb copy retains only in-frame clones and omits some. Here the sample spans over 200,000 clones, about 80% being singletons. Whole-study results and caveats: Later analysis showed TCR association rates varying by HLA locus, highest for DRB1 and lowest for HLA-C. Cytomegalovirus association was listed for 150 to 200 TCR beta chains.

V gene TRBV2 combines with J gene TRBJ2-2; TRBD2 is a possible D gene (5 bases). Sequenced input: PBMCs. The sequence was obtained from a middle-aged man in good health and CMV-seropositive. CDR3 region: CASSESGTNTGELFF. DNA of the CDR3: TGTGCCAGCAGTGAAAGCGGAACAAACACCGGGGAGCTGTTTTTT.